The text below deals with one TCR beta chain. Its antigen is as yet unknown. Sequencing used cDNA as its template, made by extracting RNA and reverse transcribing it. Data came from immunoSEQ multiplex PCR; TCRdb stores just in-frame clones and leaves some out. In the table there are 75,000 to 100,000 clones, about 40% of which are singletons. This sample is part of a study of CD8+ T cells in alopecia areata. Turning to the study itself: Tofacitinib was given for 6 to 18 months, then stopped for 6 months.

CDR1 SGHTA and CDR2 FQGTGA come from the germline V gene. V shed 3 bases, J shed 5 bases, and the junction held 6 bases outside the gene matches. There are 14 residues in the CDR3. Regarding the study as a whole: TCR sharing was clearer in mice than between patients, perhaps partly owing to patient HLA diversity.

Sequencing input: CD4+ T cells sorted from blood. The chain has TRBV7-3 and TRBJ1-2; 7 positions match TRBD1. The receptor was isolated from a human donor with alopecia areata. The CDR3 spells CASSLTGTDYGYTF. In DNA form, the CDR3 reads TGTGCCAGCAGCTTGACCGGGACAGATTATGGCTACACCTTC.